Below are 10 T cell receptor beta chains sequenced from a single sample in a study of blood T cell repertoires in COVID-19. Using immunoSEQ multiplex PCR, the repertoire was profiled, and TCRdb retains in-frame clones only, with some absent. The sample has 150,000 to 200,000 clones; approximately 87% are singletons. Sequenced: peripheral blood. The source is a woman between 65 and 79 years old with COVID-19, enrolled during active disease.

CDR3: CASSLGQGASDTQYF. CDR3 sequence (DNA): TGCGCCAGCAGCCTAGGACAGGGGGCTTCAGATACGCAGTATTTT. The chain has TRBV5-1 and TRBJ2-3; 11 positions match TRBD1. CDR1 is SGHRS, CDR2 YFSETQ, per germline. The V gene end was trimmed by 4 bases and the J gene end by 4 bases; junction bases not matched to a gene: 5. The CDR3 contains 15 residues.

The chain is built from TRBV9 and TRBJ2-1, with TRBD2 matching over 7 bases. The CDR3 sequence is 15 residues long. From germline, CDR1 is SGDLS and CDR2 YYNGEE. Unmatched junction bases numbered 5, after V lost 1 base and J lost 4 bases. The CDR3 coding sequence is TGTGCCAGCAGCGTATCGGGGACTAAATACAATGAGCAGTTCTTC. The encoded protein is CASSVSGTKYNEQFF.

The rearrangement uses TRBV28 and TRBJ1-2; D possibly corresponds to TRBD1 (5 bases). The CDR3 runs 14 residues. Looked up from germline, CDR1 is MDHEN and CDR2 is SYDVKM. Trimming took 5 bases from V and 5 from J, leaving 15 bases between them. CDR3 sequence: CASSLPRGGYGYTF. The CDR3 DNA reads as TGTGCCAGCAGTCTCCCCCGGGGGGGATATGGCTACACCTTC.

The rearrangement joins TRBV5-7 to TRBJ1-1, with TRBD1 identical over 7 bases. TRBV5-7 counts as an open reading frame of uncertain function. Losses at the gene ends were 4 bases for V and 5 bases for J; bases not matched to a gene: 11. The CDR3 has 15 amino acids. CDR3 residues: CASSHSGGIWTEAFF. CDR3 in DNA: TGTGCCAGCAGCCATTCAGGGGGTATATGGACTGAAGCTTTCTTT.

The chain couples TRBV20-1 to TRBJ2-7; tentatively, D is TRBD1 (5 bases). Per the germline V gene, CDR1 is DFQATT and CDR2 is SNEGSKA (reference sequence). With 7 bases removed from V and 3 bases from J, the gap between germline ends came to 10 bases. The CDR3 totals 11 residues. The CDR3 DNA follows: TGCAGTGTTACCCAGGGCTACGAGCAGTACTTC. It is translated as CSVTQGYEQYF.

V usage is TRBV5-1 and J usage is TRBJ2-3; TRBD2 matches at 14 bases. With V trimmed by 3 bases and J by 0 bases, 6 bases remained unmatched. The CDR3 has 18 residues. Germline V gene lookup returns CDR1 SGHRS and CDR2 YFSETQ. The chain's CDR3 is CASSSSTSGGASTDTQYF. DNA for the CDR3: TGCGCCAGCAGCTCCTCGACTAGCGGGGGGGCTAGCACAGATACGCAGTATTTT. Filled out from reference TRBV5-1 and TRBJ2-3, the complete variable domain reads KAGVTQTPRYLIKTRGQQVTLSCSPISGHRSVSWYQQTPGQGLQFLFEYFSETQRNKGNFPGRFSGRQFSNSRSEMNVSTLELGDSALYLCASSSSTSGGASTDTQYFGPGTRLTVL.

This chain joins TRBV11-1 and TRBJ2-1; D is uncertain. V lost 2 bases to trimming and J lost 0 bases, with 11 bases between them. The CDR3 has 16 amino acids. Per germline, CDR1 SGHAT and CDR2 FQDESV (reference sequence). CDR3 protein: CASSLRAASSYNEQFF. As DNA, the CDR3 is TGTGCCAGCAGCTTACGAGCCGCGAGCTCCTACAATGAGCAGTTCTTC.

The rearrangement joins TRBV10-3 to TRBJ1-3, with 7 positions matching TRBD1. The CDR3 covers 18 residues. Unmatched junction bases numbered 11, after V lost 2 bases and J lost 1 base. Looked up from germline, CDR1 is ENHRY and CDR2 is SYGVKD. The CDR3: CAISEVGNRGLSGNTIYF. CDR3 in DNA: TGTGCCATCAGTGAGGTCGGAAACAGGGGACTTTCTGGAAACACCATATATTTT.

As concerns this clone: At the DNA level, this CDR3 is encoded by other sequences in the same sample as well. The CDR3 loop is CASSLGQGGNQPQHF. CDR3 nucleotide sequence: TGTGCCAGTAGTCTTGGTCAGGGGGGCAATCAGCCCCAGCATTTT. V is TRBV19 and J is TRBJ1-5; 7 bases are a match to TRBD1. The trim removed 5 bases at V and 2 bases at J, leaving 6 bases unmatched. This CDR3 has 15 amino acids. Germline V CDR1 and CDR2: LNHDA, SQIVND (reference sequence).

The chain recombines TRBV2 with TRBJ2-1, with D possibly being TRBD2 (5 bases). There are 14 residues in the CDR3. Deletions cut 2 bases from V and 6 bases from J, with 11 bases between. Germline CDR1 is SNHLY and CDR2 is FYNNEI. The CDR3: CASSELRASNEQFF. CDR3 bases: TGTGCCAGCAGTGAATTGAGGGCTAGCAATGAGCAGTTCTTC.